The 8 T cell receptor beta chains presented below share a single source sample, sequenced in a study of T cell repertoires in cytomegalovirus infection. MiXCR, applied by TCRdb to the reads, yields one record per CDR3 protein. Seen here are around 530,000 distinct CDR3 sequences, more than 20% observed once, and the top ten hold roughly 13%. Source material: PBMCs. The source is a human donor in good health (CMV status not recorded). Some clones in this sample may be carry-over from other donors' samples.

The chain joins TRBV19 to TRBJ2-2, with 10 positions matching TRBD2. J lost 6 bases, V lost 7 bases, and 8 bases had no gene match. CDR1 and CDR2 (germline): LNHDA, SQIVND (reference sequence). The CDR3 sequence is 15 residues long. The CDR3 loop is CASKGLAGDPGELFF. DNA for the CDR3: TGTGCCAGTAAGGGCCTAGCGGGAGATCCCGGGGAGCTGTTTTTT.

The chain couples TRBV11-2 to TRBJ2-3; 7 bases are a match to TRBD2. The germline gives CDR1 SGHAT, CDR2 FQNNGV. Germline trimming cut 0 bases from V and 10 bases from J; bases unmatched to any gene: 7. This CDR3 region has 14 residues. The CDR3: CASSLDRAGRPQYF. CDR3 DNA sequence: TGTGCCAGCAGCTTAGATCGAGCGGGAAGACCGCAGTATTTT.

The chain links TRBV27 to TRBJ2-3, with 8 bases that match TRBD1. The germline CDR1 and CDR2 sequences are MNHEY and SMNVEV (reference sequence). The CDR3 extends over 16 amino acids. CDR3 DNA sequence: TGTCGCCACCCCCAGGGGGCAGGGGGCTCCCCCGATACGCAGTATTTT. It codes for CRHPQGAGGSPDTQYF.

This clonotype was observed a single time. V usage is TRBV29-1 and J usage is TRBJ2-1; 7 nucleotides match TRBD2. The length of the CDR3 is 14 residues. The junction had 6 bases not matched to a gene; V was cut back by 7 bases and J by 0 bases. Germline V gene lookup returns CDR1 SQVTM and CDR2 ANQGSEA. Here the CDR3 reads CSARAGISYNEQFF. The CDR3 region has the DNA TGCAGCGCCCGAGCGGGGATCTCCTACAATGAGCAGTTCTTC.

This clonotype was seen repeatedly, ten times or more. The genes are TRBV7-2 and TRBJ2-5; TRBD2 agrees at 11 bases. Germline V gene data show CDR1 as SGHTA and CDR2 as FQGNSA. The CDR3 loop spans 15 amino acids. Losses at the gene ends were 1 base for V and 3 bases for J; bases not matched to a gene: 1. CDR3 DNA sequence: TGTGCCAGCAGCTTAGAGACTAGCGGGAAAGAGACCCAGTACTTC. This encodes CASSLETSGKETQYF.

Only one count was recorded for this clonotype. The chain links TRBV4-1 to TRBJ2-7; D gene unclear. This CDR3 contains 15 residues. Germline assignment: CDR1 MGHRA and CDR2 YSYEKL. The V and J ends lost 0 bases and 4 bases respectively, with 13 bases between them. The chain's CDR3 is CASSQERGPDYEQYF. The CDR3 region has the DNA TGCGCCAGCAGCCAAGAACGCGGTCCCGATTACGAGCAGTACTTC.

This clonotype came up many times. The genes are TRBV7-2 and TRBJ2-2; no firm D call. CDR3 length: 13 amino acids. V was clipped by 7 bases and J by 7 bases, with 13 bases between them. CDR1 is SGHTA, CDR2 FQGNSA, per germline. The CDR3 is CASKQRIGGELFF. CDR3 bases: TGTGCCAGCAAACAGAGGATCGGCGGGGAGCTGTTTTTT. The full variable domain, with the rest looked up from reference TRBV7-2 and TRBJ2-2, is GAGVSQSPSNKVTEKGKDVELRCDPISGHTALYWYRQSLGQGLEFLIYFQGNSAPDKSGLPSDRFSAERTGGSVSTLTIQRTQQEDSAVYLCASKQRIGGELFFGEGSRLTVL.

This clonotype was observed at least ten times. This sequence joins TRBV28 and TRBJ2-6; a weak D match, TRBD1 (7 bases). The germline V gene encodes CDR1 MDHEN and CDR2 SYDVKM. The CDR3 loop spans 15 amino acids. Trimming left V 3 bases short and J 4 bases short, with 10 bases between. CDR3: CASSFRGRGANVLTF. DNA of the CDR3: TGTGCCAGCAGTTTCAGGGGGAGGGGGGCCAACGTCCTGACTTTC.